Below are 2 T cell receptor beta chains sequenced from a single sample in a study of cytomegalovirus exposure and HLA in healthy donors. Only in-frame clones appear in the TCRdb table, and some are missing; sequencing was by immunoSEQ multiplex PCR. The sample lists some 150,000 clones; roughly 90% were seen once. The sequenced sample consisted of PBMCs. Every receptor here comes from a young man in good health and CMV-seronegative.

The chain recombines TRBV4-1 with TRBJ1-1; D not resolved. This CDR3 region has 15 residues. Trimming took off 0 bases at V and 1 base at J, with 9 bases between the two ends. CDR1 is MGHRA, CDR2 YSYEKL, per germline. The CDR3 nucleotides are TGCGCCAGCAGCCAAGAGAGGGTGAAGAACACTGAAGCTTTCTTT. Translation gives CASSQERVKNTEAFF.

V and J are TRBV27 and TRBJ2-2; 10 bases are a match to TRBD1. V gave up 5 bases and J gave up 6 bases; unmatched junction bases: 12. CDR1 MNHEY and CDR2 SMNVEV come from the germline V gene (reference sequence). The CDR3 is 17 amino acids. The CDR3 DNA reads as TGTGCCAGCAGTCTGTGGTTAGACAGGGGGCGGCCCGGGGAGCTGTTTTTT. Protein sequence: CASSLWLDRGRPGELFF.